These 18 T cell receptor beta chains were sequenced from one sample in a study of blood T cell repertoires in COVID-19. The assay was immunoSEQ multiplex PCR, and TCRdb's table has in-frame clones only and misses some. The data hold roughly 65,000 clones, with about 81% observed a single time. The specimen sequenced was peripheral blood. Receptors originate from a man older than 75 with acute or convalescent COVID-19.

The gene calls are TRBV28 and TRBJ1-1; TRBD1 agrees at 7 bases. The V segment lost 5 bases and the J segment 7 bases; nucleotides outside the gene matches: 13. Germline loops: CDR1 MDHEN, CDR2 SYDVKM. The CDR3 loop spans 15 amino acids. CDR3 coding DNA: TGTGCCAGCAGTCCCCAATGGACAGGTGGGGTTGAAGCTTTCTTT. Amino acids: CASSPQWTGGVEAFF.

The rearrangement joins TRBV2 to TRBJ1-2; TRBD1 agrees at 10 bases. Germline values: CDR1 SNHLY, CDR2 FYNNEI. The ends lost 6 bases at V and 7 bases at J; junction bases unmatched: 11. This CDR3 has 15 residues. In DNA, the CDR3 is TGTGCCAGCAGGCAGGAATCCGGGACAGGGGTTGGCTACACCTTC. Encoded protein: CASRQESGTGVGYTF.

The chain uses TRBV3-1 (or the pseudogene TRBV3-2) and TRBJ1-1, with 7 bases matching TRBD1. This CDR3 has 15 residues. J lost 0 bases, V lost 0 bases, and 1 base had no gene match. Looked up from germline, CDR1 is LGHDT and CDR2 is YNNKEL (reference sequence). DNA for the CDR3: TGTGCCAGCAGCCAAGAGGACAGGATGAACACTGAAGCTTTCTTT. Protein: CASSQEDRMNTEAFF.

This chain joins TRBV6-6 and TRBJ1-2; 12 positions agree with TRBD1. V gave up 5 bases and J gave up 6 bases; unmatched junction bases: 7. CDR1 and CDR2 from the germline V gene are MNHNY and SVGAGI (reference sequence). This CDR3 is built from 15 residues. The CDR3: CASSPPGQGAHGYTF. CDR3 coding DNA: TGTGCCAGCAGTCCACCGGGACAGGGGGCTCATGGCTACACCTTC.

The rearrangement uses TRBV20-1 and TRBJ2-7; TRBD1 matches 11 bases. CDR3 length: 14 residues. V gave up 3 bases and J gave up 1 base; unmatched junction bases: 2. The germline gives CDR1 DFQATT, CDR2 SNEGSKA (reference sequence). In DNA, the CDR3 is TGCAGTGCTAGTGGACAGGGGGCATCCTACGAGCAGTACTTC. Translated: CSASGQGASYEQYF.

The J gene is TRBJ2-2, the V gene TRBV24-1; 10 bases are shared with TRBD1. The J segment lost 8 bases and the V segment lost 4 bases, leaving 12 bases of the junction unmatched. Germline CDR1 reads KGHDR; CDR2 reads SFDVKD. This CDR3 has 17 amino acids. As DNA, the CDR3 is TGTGCCACCAGTGAACTCGGACAGGGGGACGGGGTGGGGGAGCTGTTTTTT. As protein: CATSELGQGDGVGELFF.

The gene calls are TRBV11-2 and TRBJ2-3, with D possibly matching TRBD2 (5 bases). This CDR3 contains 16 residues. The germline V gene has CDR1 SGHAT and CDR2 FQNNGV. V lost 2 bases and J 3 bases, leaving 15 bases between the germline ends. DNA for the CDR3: TGTGCCAGCAGCTTATCCGAGCGGCCATTGACAGATACGCAGTATTTT. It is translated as CASSLSERPLTDTQYF.

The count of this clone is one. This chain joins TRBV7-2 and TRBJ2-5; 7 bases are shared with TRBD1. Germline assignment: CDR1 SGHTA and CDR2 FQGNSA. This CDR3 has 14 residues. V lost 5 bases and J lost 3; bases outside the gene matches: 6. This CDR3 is CASSTGTVKETQYF. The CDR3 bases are TGTGCCAGCAGCACAGGGACAGTAAAAGAGACCCAGTACTTC.

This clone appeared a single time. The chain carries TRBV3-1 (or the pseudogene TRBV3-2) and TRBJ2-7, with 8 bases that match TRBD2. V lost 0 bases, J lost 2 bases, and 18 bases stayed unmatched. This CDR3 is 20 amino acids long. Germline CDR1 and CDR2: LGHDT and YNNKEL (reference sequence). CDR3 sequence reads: CASSQDKTDGLAGLTYEQYF. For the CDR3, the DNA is TGTGCCAGCAGCCAAGATAAGACCGACGGGCTAGCGGGCCTAACCTACGAGCAGTACTTC.

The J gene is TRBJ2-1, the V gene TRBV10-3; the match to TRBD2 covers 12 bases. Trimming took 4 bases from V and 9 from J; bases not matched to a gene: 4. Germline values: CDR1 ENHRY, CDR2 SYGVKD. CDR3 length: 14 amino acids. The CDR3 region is CAISASGGAVEQFF. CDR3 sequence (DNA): TGTGCCATCAGTGCTAGCGGGGGGGCGGTTGAGCAGTTCTTC.

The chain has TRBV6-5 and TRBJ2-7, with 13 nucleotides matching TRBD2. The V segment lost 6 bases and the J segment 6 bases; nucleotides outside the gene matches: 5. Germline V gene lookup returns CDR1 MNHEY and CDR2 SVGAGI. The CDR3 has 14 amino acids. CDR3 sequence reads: CASRWGLAGSEQYF. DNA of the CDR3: TGTGCCAGCAGGTGGGGACTAGCGGGATCCGAGCAGTACTTC.

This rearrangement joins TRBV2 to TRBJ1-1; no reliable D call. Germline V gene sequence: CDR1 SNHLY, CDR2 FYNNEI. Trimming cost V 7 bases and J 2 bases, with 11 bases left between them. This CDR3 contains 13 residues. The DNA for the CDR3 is TGTGCCAGCATTTTCGAGATTAACACTGAAGCTTTCTTT. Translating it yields CASIFEINTEAFF. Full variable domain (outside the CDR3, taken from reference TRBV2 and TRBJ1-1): EPEVTQTPSHQVTQMGQEVILRCVPISNHLYFYWYRQILGQKVEFLVSFYNNEISEKSEIFDDQFSVERPDGSNFTLKIRSTKLEDSAMYFCASIFEINTEAFFGQGTRLTVV.

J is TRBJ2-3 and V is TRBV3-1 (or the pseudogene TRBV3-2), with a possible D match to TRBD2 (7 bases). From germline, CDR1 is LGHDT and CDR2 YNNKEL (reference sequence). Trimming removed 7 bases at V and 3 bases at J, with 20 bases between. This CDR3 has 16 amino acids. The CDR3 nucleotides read TGTGCCAGCAAAGGGGGGGTCTCTAGTCTGACAGATACGCAGTATTTT. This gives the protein CASKGGVSSLTDTQYF.

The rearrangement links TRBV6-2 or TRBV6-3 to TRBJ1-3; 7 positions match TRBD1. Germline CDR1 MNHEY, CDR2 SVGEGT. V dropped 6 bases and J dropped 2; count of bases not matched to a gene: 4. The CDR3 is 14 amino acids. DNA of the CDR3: TGTGCCAGCAGCCGAGGACAGGCTGGAAACACCATATATTTT. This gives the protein CASSRGQAGNTIYF.

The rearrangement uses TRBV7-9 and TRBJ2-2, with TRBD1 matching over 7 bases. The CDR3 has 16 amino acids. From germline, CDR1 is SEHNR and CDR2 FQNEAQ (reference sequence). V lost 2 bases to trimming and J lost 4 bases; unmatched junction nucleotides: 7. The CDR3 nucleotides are TGTGCCAGCAGCTTACAACAGGGGATAGGCACCGGGGAGCTGTTTTTT. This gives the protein CASSLQQGIGTGELFF. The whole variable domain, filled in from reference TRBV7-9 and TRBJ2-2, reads DTGVSQNPRHKITKRGQNVTFRCDPISEHNRLYWYRQTLGQGPEFLTYFQNEAQLEKSRLLSDRFSAERPKGSFSTLEIQRTEQGDSAMYLCASSLQQGIGTGELFFGEGSRLTVL.

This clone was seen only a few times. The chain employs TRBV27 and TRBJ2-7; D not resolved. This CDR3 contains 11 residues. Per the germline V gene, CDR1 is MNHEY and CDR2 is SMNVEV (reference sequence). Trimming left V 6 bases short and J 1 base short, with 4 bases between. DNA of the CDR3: TGTGCCAGCAGCAGTTCCTACGAGCAGTACTTC. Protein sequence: CASSSSYEQYF.

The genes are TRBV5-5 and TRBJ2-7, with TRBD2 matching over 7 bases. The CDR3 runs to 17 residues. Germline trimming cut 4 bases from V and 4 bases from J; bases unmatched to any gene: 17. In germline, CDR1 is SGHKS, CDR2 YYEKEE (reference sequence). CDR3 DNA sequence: TGTGCCAGCAGCCGAAGACTAGCTTTCAGCGAGCCGTACGAGCAGTACTTC. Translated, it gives CASSRRLAFSEPYEQYF.

The CDR3 is CASSPGDQETQYF. The CDR3 DNA is TGCGCCAGCAGCCCCGGAGATCAAGAGACCCAGTACTTC. The chain couples TRBV5-1 to TRBJ2-5; D gene uncertain. CDR1 is SGHRS, CDR2 YFSETQ, per germline. The ends were cut back, 4 bases at V and 2 bases at J, with 9 bases in the middle. The length of the CDR3 is 13 residues.